What follows are 32 T cell receptor beta chains derived from one specimen sequenced in a study of early T cells in non-severe SARS-CoV-2 infection. One entry per CDR3 protein, called by TCRdb with MiXCR from the 5' RACE reads. The sample includes 75,000 to 100,000 distinct CDR3 sequences, 14% to 15% seen only once; the top ten take 9.5% to 12%. Sequencing was done on a sample of whole blood. The receptor set was obtained from an adult who was a healthcare worker with PCR-confirmed SARS-CoV-2 infection or an uninfected control (not recorded which).

The V and J genes are TRBV19 and TRBJ1-5; no firm D call. V lost 9 bases and J 5 bases, leaving 11 bases between the germline ends. The CDR3 contains 12 residues. The germline gives CDR1 LNHDA, CDR2 SQIVND (reference sequence). The CDR3 nucleotides read TGTGCCAGCCAATATTTAGATCAGCCCCAGCATTTT. Translating gives CASQYLDQPQHF.

This clonotype was recorded a few times. The chain has TRBV28 and TRBJ2-7; D gene unclear. CDR1 MDHEN and CDR2 SYDVKM come from the germline V gene. The CDR3 has 14 amino acids. Trimming cost V 5 bases and J 6 bases, with 17 bases left between them. CDR3 coding DNA: TGTGCCAGCAGTGCCCTAGACAAGGCCAGCGAGCAGTACTTC. Encoded protein: CASSALDKASEQYF.

The V gene is TRBV4-1, the J gene TRBJ1-5, with D unresolved. V shed 2 bases and J shed 9 bases, with 23 bases lying between them. CDR3 length: 17 amino acids. CDR1 and CDR2 from the germline V gene are MGHRA and YSYEKL. The CDR3 spells CASSQNEEATLNWPQHF. CDR3 coding DNA: TGCGCCAGCAGCCAAAACGAGGAAGCCACCTTGAATTGGCCCCAGCATTTT.

This clonotype has a count of ten or more. V and J are TRBV12-3 or TRBV12-4 and TRBJ2-4; D tentatively fits TRBD1 or TRBD2 (5 bases each). V was shortened by 6 bases and J by 9 bases, with 18 bases between the two germline ends. The CDR3 is 14 amino acids. The CDR3 reads CASSPLGDRGIQYF. The CDR3 nucleotides are TGTGCCAGCAGCCCGCTCGGGGACCGGGGCATTCAGTACTTC.

The sample holds a few counts of this clonotype. The chain uses TRBV4-2 and TRBJ2-7; D perhaps matches TRBD2 (6 bases). V was trimmed by 5 bases and J by 3 bases, leaving 14 bases between them. This CDR3 has 14 residues. Per germline, CDR1 LGHNA and CDR2 YNFKEQ. The CDR3: CASSDRQTSYEQYF. DNA for the CDR3: TGTGCCAGCAGCGATCGACAGACTAGCTACGAGCAGTACTTC.

The V call is TRBV9, the J call TRBJ2-1, with TRBD1 identical over 8 bases. There are 15 residues in the CDR3. CDR1 is SGDLS, CDR2 YYNGEE, per germline. The V segment lost 0 bases and the J segment 5 bases; nucleotides outside the gene matches: 4. CDR3: CASSVGGTGNNEQFF. The CDR3, as DNA: TGTGCCAGCAGCGTAGGTGGGACAGGAAACAATGAGCAGTTCTTC.

The J gene is TRBJ1-1, the V gene TRBV7-3, with D perhaps TRBD1 (5 bases). V lost 5 bases, J lost 1 base, and 11 bases lay in between. There are 14 residues in the CDR3. In germline, CDR1 is SGHTA, CDR2 FQGTGA. The CDR3 DNA follows: TGTGCCAGCAGCCAGGCGGGGACGAACACTGAAGCTTTCTTT. This codes for CASSQAGTNTEAFF. Together with reference TRBV7-3 and TRBJ1-1, the CDR3 gives the full variable domain: GAGVSQTPSNKVTEKGKYVELRCDPISGHTALYWYRQSLGQGPEFLIYFQGTGAADDSGLPNDRFFAVRPEGSVSTLKIQRTERGDSAVYLCASSQAGTNTEAFFGQGTRLTVV.

In this sample, this clonotype turned up a few times. This chain links TRBV6-2 or TRBV6-3 with TRBJ1-6, with D unclear. CDR1 and CDR2 (germline): MNHEY, SVGEGT. V was trimmed by 6 bases and J by 8 bases, leaving 11 bases between them. The CDR3 has 13 amino acids. CDR3 in DNA: TGTGCCAGCAGCAAAAACGGCTATTCACCCCTCCACTTT. This codes for CASSKNGYSPLHF.

The gene calls are TRBV2 and TRBJ2-2; 9 nucleotides agree with TRBD1. Germline values: CDR1 SNHLY, CDR2 FYNNEI. The junction had 8 bases not matched to a gene; V was cut back by 7 bases and J by 5 bases. CDR3 length equals 15 residues. In DNA form, the CDR3 reads TGTGCCAGCACAGTAGGGACAGGGCCTACCGGGGAGCTGTTTTTT. This encodes CASTVGTGPTGELFF. Full variable domain (rest looked up from reference TRBV2 and TRBJ2-2): EPEVTQTPSHQVTQMGQEVILRCVPISNHLYFYWYRQILGQKVEFLVSFYNNEISEKSEIFDDQFSVERPDGSNFTLKIRSTKLEDSAMYFCASTVGTGPTGELFFGEGSRLTVL.

This clonotype has just a few counts. This chain links TRBV7-9 with TRBJ2-5; D gene uncertain. V was cut by 6 bases and J by 0 bases, with 11 bases left in between. CDR1 and CDR2 from the germline V gene are SEHNR and FQNEAQ (reference sequence). CDR3 length: 14 amino acids. The CDR3 region has the DNA TGTGCCAGCAGTGCCCAGGAGTACCAAGAGACCCAGTACTTC. It yields the protein CASSAQEYQETQYF.

This clonotype was seen more than once but under ten times. The chain joins TRBV9 to TRBJ1-3; perhaps TRBD1 as D (6 bases). With 3 bases removed from V and 3 bases from J, the gap between germline ends came to 7 bases. Germline lookup yields CDR1 SGDLS and CDR2 YYNGEE. The CDR3 extends over 13 amino acids. The CDR3 region has the DNA TGTGCCAGCAGCGGGGGGCTTGGAAACACCATATATTTT. It is translated as CASSGGLGNTIYF.

This clonotype has at least ten counts. The V call is TRBV9, the J call TRBJ2-3, with unresolved D. CDR3 size: 15 residues. CDR1 is SGDLS and CDR2 is YYNGEE in the germline V gene. V lost 0 bases to trimming and J lost 1 base, with 9 bases between them. CDR3 in amino acids: CASSVGGHGTDTQYF. Written as DNA, the CDR3 is TGTGCCAGCAGCGTAGGGGGTCACGGCACAGATACGCAGTATTTT.

This clonotype turned up a few times. This sequence joins TRBV7-2 and TRBJ1-3; 9 nucleotides align to TRBD1. CDR1 SGHTA and CDR2 FQGNSA come from the germline V gene. V gave up 6 bases and J gave up 1 base; unmatched junction bases: 7. CDR3 length equals 16 residues. The CDR3 DNA follows: TGTGCCAGCAGTAGACAGGGGGGTTATTCTGGAAACACCATATATTTT. Translated, it gives CASSRQGGYSGNTIYF. Based on the CDR3 plus reference TRBV7-2 and TRBJ1-3, the full variable domain is GAGVSQSPSNKVTEKGKDVELRCDPISGHTALYWYRQSLGQGLEFLIYFQGNSAPDKSGLPSDRFSAERTGGSVSTLTIQRTQQEDSAVYLCASSRQGGYSGNTIYFGEGSWLTVV.

Only a few counts were recorded for this clonotype. This chain connects TRBV3-1 to TRBJ2-1, with TRBD1 identical over 10 bases. This CDR3 spans 17 amino acids. With 1 base clipped from V and 5 bases from J, the junction kept 8 bases outside the gene matches. Germline V lookup: CDR1 LGHDT, CDR2 YNNKEL (reference sequence). The CDR3 sequence: CASSQALGQGPNNEQFF. CDR3 nucleotide sequence: TGTGCCAGCAGCCAAGCCCTGGGACAGGGGCCTAACAATGAGCAGTTCTTC.

This clonotype has only a few counts. The chain uses TRBV5-6 and TRBJ1-3; D is unresolved. Germline loops: CDR1 SGHDT, CDR2 YYEEEE. CDR3 length: 13 residues. Trimming removed 4 bases at V and 4 bases at J, with 9 bases between. CDR3 region: CASSSLAGNTIYF. For the CDR3, the DNA is TGTGCCAGCAGCAGCCTGGCGGGAAACACCATATATTTT.

The chain employs TRBV6-5 and TRBJ1-2; tentative D call: TRBD1 (5 bases). With 2 bases removed from V and 8 bases from J, the gap between germline ends came to 6 bases. Germline CDR1 MNHEY, CDR2 SVGAGI. The CDR3 totals 11 residues. The CDR3 region is CASSYQGGYTF. The CDR3 DNA is TGTGCCAGCAGTTACCAGGGAGGCTACACCTTC.

The rearrangement links TRBV29-1 to TRBJ2-1; 11 nucleotides align to TRBD1. Unmatched junction bases numbered 14, after V lost 5 bases and J lost 8 bases. Germline CDR1 is SQVTM and CDR2 is ANQGSEA. The CDR3 loop spans 16 amino acids. The CDR3 DNA reads TGCAGCGTTACTCGGACAGGGGGCTCGATATCAGATGAGCAGTTCTTC. It encodes CSVTRTGGSISDEQFF.

The V gene is TRBV18, the J gene TRBJ2-3; the match to TRBD1 covers 9 bases. The CDR3 loop spans 13 amino acids. CDR1 and CDR2 from the germline V gene are KGHSH and LQKENI. After removal of 3 bases from V and 5 bases from J, the junction contained 0 bases not matched to a gene. The CDR3 DNA follows: TGTGCCAGCTCACCGGACAGGGGAGATACGCAGTATTTT. This sequence encodes CASSPDRGDTQYF. The variable domain in full, completed from reference TRBV18 and TRBJ2-3, reads NAGVMQNPRHLVRRRGQEARLRCSPMKGHSHVYWYRQLPEEGLKFMVYLQKENIIDESGMPKERFSAEFPKEGPSILRIQQVVRGDSAAYFCASSPDRGDTQYFGPGTRLTVL.

The V gene is TRBV7-9, the J gene TRBJ2-2; D is unresolved. Per germline, CDR1 SEHNR and CDR2 FQNEAQ (reference sequence). Trimming cost V 7 bases and J 6 bases, with 12 bases left between them. The CDR3 sequence is 13 residues long. CDR3 DNA: TGTGCCAGCACCCTCGGTATTTCCGGGGAGCTGTTTTTT. This codes for CASTLGISGELFF.

The chain employs TRBV3-1 and TRBJ1-3, with D hard to call. V was cut by 1 base and J by 2 bases, with 3 bases left in between. The CDR3 runs to 13 residues. Germline-derived CDR1 and CDR2 are LGHDT and YNNKEL (reference sequence). The CDR3 protein is CASSQVTGNTIYF. CDR3 in DNA: TGTGCCAGCAGCCAAGTGACTGGAAACACCATATATTTT.

The CDR3 reads CASSQVSGGFTDTQYF. CDR3 in DNA: TGTGCCAGCAGCCAAGTTAGCGGGGGCTTCACAGATACGCAGTATTTT. This chain connects TRBV3-1 to TRBJ2-3, with 9 bases lining up with TRBD2. Trimming removed 1 base from V and 2 bases from J; junction bases left unmatched: 4. The CDR3 sequence is 16 residues long. Germline CDR1 and CDR2: LGHDT and YNNKEL (reference sequence).

This clonotype turned up a few times. V gene TRBV19 combines with J gene TRBJ1-5; D is unresolved. Germline V gives CDR1 LNHDA, CDR2 SQIVND (reference sequence). The CDR3 covers 12 residues. V gave up 5 bases and J gave up 7 bases, with 9 bases separating them. The CDR3 bases are TGTGCCAGTAGTCTCAACACCCAGCCCCAGCATTTT. This codes for CASSLNTQPQHF.

The chain uses TRBV29-1 and TRBJ2-5, with D possibly being TRBD1 or TRBD2 (5 bases each). Looked up from germline, CDR1 is SQVTM and CDR2 is ANQGSEA. The CDR3 has 9 amino acids. V lost 7 bases to trimming and J lost 13 bases, with 13 bases between them. The CDR3 sequence is CSAGTPGYF. For the CDR3, the DNA is TGCAGCGCCGGGACCCCCGGGTACTTC.

The chain carries TRBV10-3 and TRBJ2-1; the match to TRBD2 covers 8 bases. Germline assignment: CDR1 ENHRY and CDR2 SYGVKD. Losses at the gene ends were 6 bases for V and 8 bases for J; bases not matched to a gene: 9. CDR3 length: 14 amino acids. In DNA, the CDR3 is TGTGCCATCAGACCGGGACTAGTAAACGATGAGCAGTTCTTC. Protein: CAIRPGLVNDEQFF.

The genes are TRBV7-9 and TRBJ2-1, with D unresolved. Trimming removed 1 base at V and 8 bases at J, with 9 bases between. The germline V gene has CDR1 SEHNR and CDR2 FQNEAQ (reference sequence). The CDR3 totals 13 residues. The CDR3 is CASSLGEVDEQFF. The DNA for the CDR3 is TGTGCCAGCAGCTTAGGAGAGGTCGATGAGCAGTTCTTC.

The V gene is TRBV29-1, the J gene TRBJ2-6, with D hard to call. This CDR3 contains 16 residues. The germline V gene encodes CDR1 SQVTM and CDR2 ANQGSEA. V dropped 1 base and J dropped 0 bases, with 10 bases sitting between them. CDR3 amino acids: CSVEGRQGSGANVLTF. The CDR3 DNA sequence: TGCAGCGTTGAAGGCAGGCAAGGCTCTGGGGCCAACGTCCTGACTTTC.

Many counts were recorded for this clonotype. V usage is TRBV29-1 and J usage is TRBJ1-5; 7 bases line up with TRBD1. The germline V gene encodes CDR1 SQVTM and CDR2 ANQGSEA. The CDR3 consists of 12 residues. V trimming: 4 bases; J trimming: 6 bases; junction bases outside the gene matches: 3. CDR3 region: CSVAGGGQPQHF. The CDR3 nucleotides are TGCAGCGTTGCAGGGGGAGGTCAGCCCCAGCATTTT. The full variable domain, completed using reference TRBV29-1 and TRBJ1-5, is SAVISQKPSRDICQRGTSLTIQCQVDSQVTMMFWYRQQPGQSLTLIATANQGSEATYESGFVIDKFPISRPNLTFSTLTVSNMSPEDSSIYLCSVAGGGQPQHFGDGTRLSIL.

This clonotype came up many times. The rearrangement joins TRBV11-1 to TRBJ1-3, with D uncertain. Per germline, CDR1 SGHAT and CDR2 FQDESV (reference sequence). The CDR3 extends over 16 amino acids. V was pared by 4 bases and J by 0 bases, with 13 bases between. The chain's CDR3 is CASSYVNSVSGNTIYF. In DNA, the CDR3 is TGTGCCAGCAGCTACGTAAACAGCGTCTCTGGAAACACCATATATTTT.

The gene calls are TRBV3-1 and TRBJ1-1, with TRBD1 identical over 7 bases. The germline CDR1 and CDR2 sequences are LGHDT and YNNKEL (reference sequence). This CDR3 has 14 amino acids. V trimming: 4 bases; J trimming: 2 bases; junction bases outside the gene matches: 4. CDR3 sequence: CASSLRDSNTEAFF. CDR3 DNA sequence: TGTGCCAGCAGCCTCCGGGACAGTAACACTGAAGCTTTCTTT.

The V and J genes are TRBV20-1 and TRBJ2-1; 9 bases are shared with TRBD2. The CDR3 is made up of 14 amino acids. CDR1 and CDR2 (germline): DFQATT, SNEGSKA (reference sequence). After removal of 5 bases from V and 6 bases from J, the junction contained 8 bases not matched to a gene. CDR3 protein: CSAPRLAGPNEQFF. CDR3 sequence (DNA): TGCAGTGCTCCCCGGCTAGCGGGGCCCAATGAGCAGTTCTTC.

The table lists this clonotype with many counts. V is TRBV11-2 and J is TRBJ2-7, with 10 bases aligning to TRBD1. CDR1 and CDR2 (germline): SGHAT, FQNNGV. J gave up 1 base and V 5 bases, and 14 bases lay outside the gene matches. The CDR3 has 18 residues. In DNA form, the CDR3 reads TGTGCCAGCAGCCCACTGAACCGGGACAGGGGTTCGTCCTACGAGCAGTACTTC. Translated, it gives CASSPLNRDRGSSYEQYF.

The chain has TRBV14 and TRBJ2-7, with D perhaps being TRBD1 or TRBD2 (5 bases each). V lost 4 bases, J lost 4 bases, and 11 bases lay in between. The length of the CDR3 is 13 residues. Germline V gene sequence: CDR1 SGHDN, CDR2 FVKESK. This CDR3 reads CASSPGPEYEQYF. Here the CDR3 DNA reads TGTGCCAGCAGCCCGGGACCCGAGTACGAGCAGTACTTC.